The rows below give T cell receptor beta chains drawn from one sample of a study of T cell responses to AZD1222 COVID-19 vaccine. Data came from immunoSEQ multiplex PCR; TCRdb stores just in-frame clones and leaves some out. The table has around 140,000 clones, about 92% seen once; the top ten hold about 9%. Sequences were derived from peripheral blood, sampled on day 0 of AZD1222 vaccination. These receptors all come from an adult in good health. CDR3s leave out the opening cysteine and the closing phenylalanine or tryptophan. The order of the fields is V gene, J gene, CDR3 protein.

V gene: TRBV15; J gene: TRBJ2-7; CDR3 protein: ATSRPQTGDIHEQY
V gene: TRBV30; J gene: TRBJ2-7; CDR3 protein: AWKRDGYEQY
V gene: TRBV18; J gene: TRBJ2-4; CDR3 protein: ASSLVIAKNIQY
V gene: TRBV7-2; J gene: TRBJ1-4; CDR3 protein: ASSPQRGSDEKLF
V gene: TRBV4-3; J gene: TRBJ1-1; CDR3 protein: ASSGAARRLNTEAF
V gene: TRBV11-2; J gene: TRBJ1-6; CDR3 protein: ASSPGQGLSPLH
V gene: TRBV10-3; J gene: TRBJ1-4; CDR3 protein: AISEVQGGNEKLF
V gene: TRBV12-3/TRBV12-4; J gene: TRBJ2-1; CDR3 protein: ASSPDHNEQF
V gene: TRBV7-2; J gene: TRBJ2-2; CDR3 protein: ASSLSWGGSGELF
V gene: TRBV21-1; J gene: TRBJ2-5; CDR3 protein: ASSEGRRKETQY
V gene: TRBV5-4; J gene: TRBJ2-5; CDR3 protein: ASSLSAGQETQY
V gene: TRBV28; J gene: TRBJ1-1; CDR3 protein: ASSLILNTEAF
V gene: TRBV13; J gene: TRBJ2-3; CDR3 protein: ASSTRTSGTDTQY
V gene: TRBV19; J gene: TRBJ1-1; CDR3 protein: ASTETAMNTEAF
V gene: TRBV19; J gene: TRBJ1-3; CDR3 protein: ASSIPDRGNTIY
V gene: TRBV5-6; J gene: TRBJ2-7; CDR3 protein: ASSLVGYFAGGPYEQY
V gene: TRBV6-1; J gene: TRBJ1-4; CDR3 protein: ASSEGPTGLNEKLF
V gene: TRBV21-1; J gene: TRBJ1-4; CDR3 protein: ASAATRGGWEKLF
V gene: TRBV20-1; J gene: TRBJ2-1; CDR3 protein: SEGGIDEQF
V gene: TRBV5-4; J gene: TRBJ2-2; CDR3 protein: ASSPPNPVANTGELF
V gene: TRBV25-1; J gene: TRBJ2-7; CDR3 protein: ASSDLGGGIYEQY
V gene: TRBV12-3/TRBV12-4; J gene: TRBJ1-2; CDR3 protein: ASSLASNYGYT
V gene: TRBV2; J gene: TRBJ1-6; CDR3 protein: ASSEKGAVHSPLH
V gene: TRBV6-5; J gene: TRBJ1-5; CDR3 protein: ASGSKPGNQPQH
V gene: TRBV14; J gene: TRBJ2-1; CDR3 protein: ASSLPTWRSSYNEQF
V gene: TRBV6-2/TRBV6-3; J gene: TRBJ1-3; CDR3 protein: ASSPRQGAGNTIY
V gene: TRBV7-9; J gene: TRBJ1-1; CDR3 protein: ASSLVGAEAF
V gene: TRBV3-1/TRBV3-2; J gene: TRBJ2-2; CDR3 protein: ASRETGGELF
V gene: TRBV5-1; J gene: TRBJ1-4; CDR3 protein: ASRFTALNLNEKLF
V gene: TRBV19; J gene: TRBJ1-1; CDR3 protein: ASSSGAARG
V gene: TRBV2; J gene: TRBJ2-2; CDR3 protein: ASNGQGPGELF
V gene: TRBV19; J gene: TRBJ2-3; CDR3 protein: ASTGGRTLDTQY
V gene: TRBV2; J gene: TRBJ1-5; CDR3 protein: ASSRGSQPQH
V gene: TRBV6-1; J gene: TRBJ1-2; CDR3 protein: ASSEGGEAYGYT
V gene: TRBV7-9; J gene: TRBJ1-1; CDR3 protein: ASSLGGAEAF
V gene: TRBV6-2/TRBV6-3; J gene: TRBJ1-2; CDR3 protein: ASSYRFHGYT
V gene: TRBV2; J gene: TRBJ1-1; CDR3 protein: AEQISSTEAF
V gene: TRBV4-2; J gene: TRBJ2-7; CDR3 protein: ASSQERTGGYEQY
V gene: TRBV5-8; J gene: TRBJ2-7; CDR3 protein: ASSLHRKNEQY
V gene: TRBV2; J gene: TRBJ2-7; CDR3 protein: ASSERGTTYEQY
V gene: TRBV27; J gene: TRBJ2-7; CDR3 protein: ASSFLSGAFYEQY
V gene: TRBV11-3; J gene: TRBJ2-3; CDR3 protein: ASRPTGSDTQY
V gene: TRBV7-9; J gene: TRBJ1-2; CDR3 protein: AGDGPLDYGYT
V gene: TRBV5-4; J gene: TRBJ1-2; CDR3 protein: ASSLVGQSYYGYT
V gene: TRBV3-1/TRBV3-2; J gene: TRBJ2-1; CDR3 protein: ASSPLAGADNEQF
V gene: TRBV4-1; J gene: TRBJ1-1; CDR3 protein: ASSQAYRGVSANTEAF
V gene: TRBV11-3; J gene: TRBJ1-1; CDR3 protein: ASSLAGGVAF
V gene: TRBV7-8; J gene: TRBJ2-7; CDR3 protein: ASSLPSGNEQY
V gene: TRBV7-2; J gene: TRBJ1-1; CDR3 protein: ASSLSPWPLNTEAF